Listed here is a single TCR beta chain. Its antigen is as yet unknown. The record originates from a study of cytomegalovirus exposure and HLA in healthy donors. Study-wide findings and caveats: In an earlier analysis, about 87% or about 30%: the productive usage of most TCR beta V segments. What was likely a sequencing artifact was a cluster of highly shared sequence variants.

The PCR ran on 60 Vbeta and 13 Jbeta primers. Profiled with immunoSEQ multiplex PCR; TCRdb holds only in-frame clones, not every one. The data contain 150,000 to 170,000 clones, roughly 79% of them singletons. Germline lookup yields CDR1 PRHDT and CDR2 FYEKMQ (reference sequence). The V and J ends lost 1 base and 3 bases respectively, with 6 bases between them. The CDR3 extends over 13 amino acids. The sequencing input was PBMCs. This chain links TRBV13 with TRBJ2-5; maybe TRBD1 (5 bases). This TCR came from a man in his late teens or twenties in good health and CMV-seronegative. The CDR3 sequence is CASSLAREETQYF. The CDR3 coding sequence is TGTGCCAGCAGCTTAGCCAGGGAAGAGACCCAGTACTTC. Looking up the rest from reference TRBV13 and TRBJ2-5 gives the full variable domain: AAGVIQSPRHLIKEKRETATLKCYPIPRHDTVYWYQQGPGQDPQFLISFYEKMQSDKGSIPDRFSAQQFSDYHSELNMSSLELGDSALYFCASSLAREETQYFGPGTRLLVL.